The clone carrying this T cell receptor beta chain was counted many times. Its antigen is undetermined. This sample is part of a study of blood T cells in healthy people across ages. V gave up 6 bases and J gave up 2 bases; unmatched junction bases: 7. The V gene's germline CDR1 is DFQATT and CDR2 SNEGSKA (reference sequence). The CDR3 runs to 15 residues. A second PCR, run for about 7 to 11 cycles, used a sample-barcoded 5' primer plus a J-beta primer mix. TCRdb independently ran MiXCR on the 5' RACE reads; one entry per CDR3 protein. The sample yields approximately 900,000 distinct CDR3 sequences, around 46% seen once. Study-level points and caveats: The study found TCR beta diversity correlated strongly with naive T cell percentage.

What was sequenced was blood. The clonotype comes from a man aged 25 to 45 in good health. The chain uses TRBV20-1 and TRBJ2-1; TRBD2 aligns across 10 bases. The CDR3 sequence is CSAGTSGGAYNEQFF. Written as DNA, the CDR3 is TGCAGTGCCGGGACGAGCGGGGGGGCCTACAATGAGCAGTTCTTC.